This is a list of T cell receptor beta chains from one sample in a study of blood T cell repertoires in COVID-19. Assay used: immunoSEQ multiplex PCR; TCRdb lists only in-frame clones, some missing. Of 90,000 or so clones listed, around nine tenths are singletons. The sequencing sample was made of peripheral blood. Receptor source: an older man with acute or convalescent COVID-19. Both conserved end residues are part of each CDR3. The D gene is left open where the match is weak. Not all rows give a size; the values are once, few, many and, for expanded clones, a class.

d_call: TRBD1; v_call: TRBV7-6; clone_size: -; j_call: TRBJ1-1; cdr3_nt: TGTGCCAGCAGCCCCGGACAGGGCGGGAACACTGAAGCTTTCTTT; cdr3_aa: CASSPGQGGNTEAFF
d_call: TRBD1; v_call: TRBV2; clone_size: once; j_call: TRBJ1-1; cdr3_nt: TGTGCCAGCAGGGACAGGGCTGGCGGCACTGAAGCTTTCTTT; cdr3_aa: CASRDRAGGTEAFF
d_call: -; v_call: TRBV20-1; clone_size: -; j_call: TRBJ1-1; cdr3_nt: TGCAGTGCTGGTGGGGGTCCCGGGATTGGTGAAGCTTTCTTT; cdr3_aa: CSAGGGPGIGEAFF
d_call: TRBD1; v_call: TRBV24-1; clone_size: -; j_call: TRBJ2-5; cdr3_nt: TGTGCCACCAGTGATTCCGACAGGGGTTGGGTAGAGACCCAGTACTTC; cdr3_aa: CATSDSDRGWVETQYF
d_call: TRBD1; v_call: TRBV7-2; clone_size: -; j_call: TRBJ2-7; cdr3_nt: TGTGCCAGCAGCGCTTTCCGGGACAGGAGCTACGAGCAGTACTTC; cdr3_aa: CASSAFRDRSYEQYF
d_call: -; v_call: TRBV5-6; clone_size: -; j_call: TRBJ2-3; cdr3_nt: TGTGCCAGCCCCGTTGTCGCGGGGCCCACAGATACGCAGTATTTT; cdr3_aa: CASPVVAGPTDTQYF
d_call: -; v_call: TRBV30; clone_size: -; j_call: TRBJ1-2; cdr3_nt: TGTGCCTGGAGCTTTAGGAGCGGGGACTATGGCTACACCTTC; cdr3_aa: CAWSFRSGDYGYTF
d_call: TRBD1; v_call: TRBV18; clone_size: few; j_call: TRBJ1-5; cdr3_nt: TGTGCCAGCTCACCCACCTCCCCGGGACAGGGACAATATCAGCCCCAGCATTTT; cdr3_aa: CASSPTSPGQGQYQPQHF
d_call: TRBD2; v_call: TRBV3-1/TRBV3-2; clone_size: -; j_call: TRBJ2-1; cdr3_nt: TGTGCCAGCAGCGAACTAGCGGGGGGTTTAGGTGAGCAGTTCTTC; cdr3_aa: CASSELAGGLGEQFF
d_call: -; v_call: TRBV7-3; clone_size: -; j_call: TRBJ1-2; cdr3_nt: TGTGCCAGCAGCGCCCGGGGGACGGCCCCAAGTAGGGGCTACACCTTC; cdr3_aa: CASSARGTAPSRGYTF
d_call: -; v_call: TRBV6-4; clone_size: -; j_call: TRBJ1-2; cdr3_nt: TGTGCCAGCAGCCCCCTAGGGGGTGGGGGCTACACCTTC; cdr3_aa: CASSPLGGGGYTF
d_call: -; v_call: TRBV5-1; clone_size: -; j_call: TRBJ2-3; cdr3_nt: TGCGCCAGCAAGACGAGGACTAGCACAGATACGCAGTATTTT; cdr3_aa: CASKTRTSTDTQYF
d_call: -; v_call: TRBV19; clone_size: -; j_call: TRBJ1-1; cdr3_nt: TGTGCCAGTAGTATCCCCGGACAGCTGAACACTGAAGCTTTCTTT; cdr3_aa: CASSIPGQLNTEAFF
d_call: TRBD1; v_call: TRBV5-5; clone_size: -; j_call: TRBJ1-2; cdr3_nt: TGTGCCAGCAGCTTCAGTCCGGACAGGGCCTGGGATGGCTACACCTTC; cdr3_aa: CASSFSPDRAWDGYTF
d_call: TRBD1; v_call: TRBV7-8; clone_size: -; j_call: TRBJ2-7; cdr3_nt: TGTGCCAGCAGCTTAGACAGGGACAGGTCCTACGAGCAGTACTTC; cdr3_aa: CASSLDRDRSYEQYF
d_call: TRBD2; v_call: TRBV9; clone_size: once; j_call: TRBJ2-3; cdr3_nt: TGTGCCAGCAGCGTAGGTACTAGCGGGAGGTCAGATACGCAGTATTTT; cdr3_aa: CASSVGTSGRSDTQYF
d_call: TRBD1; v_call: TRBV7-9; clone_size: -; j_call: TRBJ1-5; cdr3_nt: TGTGCCAGCAGCGGAGGGACAGACAATCAGCCCCAGCATTTT; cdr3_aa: CASSGGTDNQPQHF
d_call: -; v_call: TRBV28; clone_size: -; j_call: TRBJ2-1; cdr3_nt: TGTGCCAGCAGTTTGGATACCGCCAGGGACAATGAGCAGTTCTTC; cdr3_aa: CASSLDTARDNEQFF
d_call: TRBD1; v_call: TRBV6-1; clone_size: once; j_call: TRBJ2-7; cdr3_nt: TGTGCCAGCAGTGAGGGGGGACAGGGGCCGTGGGAGCAGTACTTC; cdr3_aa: CASSEGGQGPWEQYF
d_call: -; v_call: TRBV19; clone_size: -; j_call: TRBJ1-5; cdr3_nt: TGTGCCACCAGACCTCCGGGGGGGGTGAATCAGCCCCAGCATTTT; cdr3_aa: CATRPPGGVNQPQHF
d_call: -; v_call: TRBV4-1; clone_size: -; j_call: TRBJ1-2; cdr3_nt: TGCGCCAGCAGCCAAGGGTGGGGCGCGGACGATGGCTACACCTTC; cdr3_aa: CASSQGWGADDGYTF
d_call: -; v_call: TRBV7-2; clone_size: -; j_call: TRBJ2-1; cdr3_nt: TGTGCCAGCAGCTTCCCGACCCCCACAGGGCAGTTCTTC; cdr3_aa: CASSFPTPTGQFF
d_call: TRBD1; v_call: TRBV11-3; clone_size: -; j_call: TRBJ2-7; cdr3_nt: TGTGCCAGCAGCACAGGGGACCCACCCTACGAGCAGTACTTC; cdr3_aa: CASSTGDPPYEQYF
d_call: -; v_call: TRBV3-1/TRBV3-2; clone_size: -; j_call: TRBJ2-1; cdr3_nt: TGTGCCAGCAGCCAATATATGCCAGGGAATGAGCAGTTCTTC; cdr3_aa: CASSQYMPGNEQFF
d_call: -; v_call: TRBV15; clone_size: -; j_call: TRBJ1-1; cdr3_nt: TGTGCCACCAGCCGGTGGAGAACTGAAGCTTTCTTT; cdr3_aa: CATSRWRTEAFF
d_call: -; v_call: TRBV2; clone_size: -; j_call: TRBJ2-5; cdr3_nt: TGTGCCAGCAGTGGCAGCGGACAAGAGACCCAGTACTTC; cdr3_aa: CASSGSGQETQYF
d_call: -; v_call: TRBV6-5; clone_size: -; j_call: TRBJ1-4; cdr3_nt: TGTGCCAGCAGTTACCGGCTAGCAACTAATGAAAAACTGTTTTTT; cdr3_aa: CASSYRLATNEKLFF
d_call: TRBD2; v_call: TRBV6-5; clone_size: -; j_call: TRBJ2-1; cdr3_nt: TGTGCCAGCAGTTACGGACTAGCGGATTACAATGAGCAGTTCTTC; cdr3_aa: CASSYGLADYNEQFF
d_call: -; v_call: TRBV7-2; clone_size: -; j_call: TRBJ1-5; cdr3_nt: TGTGCCAGCAGGTCAGGGCGGGGAGATCAGCCCCAGCATTTT; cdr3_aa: CASRSGRGDQPQHF
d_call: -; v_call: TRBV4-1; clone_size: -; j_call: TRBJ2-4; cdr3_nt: TGCGCCAGCAGCCAACAGGGTGGTGCCAAAAACATTCAGTACTTC; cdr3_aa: CASSQQGGAKNIQYF
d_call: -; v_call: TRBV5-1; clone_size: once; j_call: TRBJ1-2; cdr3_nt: TGCGCCAGCAGCTTGGTAGAGGGGGTGGACTATGGCTACACCTTC; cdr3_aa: CASSLVEGVDYGYTF
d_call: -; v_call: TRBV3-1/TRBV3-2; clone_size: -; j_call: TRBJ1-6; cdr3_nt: TGTGCCAGCAGCCAAGGGCTCAGGGGAGTTGGCTCACCCCTCCACTTT; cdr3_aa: CASSQGLRGVGSPLHF
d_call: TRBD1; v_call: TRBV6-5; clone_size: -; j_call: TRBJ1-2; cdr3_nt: TGTGCCAGCCAGGACCCGGGACAGGGGCACTATGGCTACACCTTC; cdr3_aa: CASQDPGQGHYGYTF
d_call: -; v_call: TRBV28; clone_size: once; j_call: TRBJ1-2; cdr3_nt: TGTGCCAGCAGTTTAGGGCAATTTGGCTACACCTTC; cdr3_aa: CASSLGQFGYTF
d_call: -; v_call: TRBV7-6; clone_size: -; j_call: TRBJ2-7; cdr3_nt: TGTGCCAGCAGCTTTAAAGCCACCGAGCAGTACTTC; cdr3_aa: CASSFKATEQYF
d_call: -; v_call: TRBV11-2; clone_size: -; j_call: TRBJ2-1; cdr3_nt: TGTGCCAGCAGCTACCTCTCTTCGGGGGAATCCTACAATGAGCAGTTCTTC; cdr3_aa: CASSYLSSGESYNEQFF
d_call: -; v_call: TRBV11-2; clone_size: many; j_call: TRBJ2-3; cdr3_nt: TGTGCCAGCAGCTTTAGCGGTTCTAGCACAGATACGCAGTATTTT; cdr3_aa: CASSFSGSSTDTQYF
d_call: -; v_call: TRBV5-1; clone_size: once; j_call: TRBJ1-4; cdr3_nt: TGCGCCAGCAGCTTGGCGCCGTCGGTAACTACTGAAAAACTGTTTTTT; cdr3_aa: CASSLAPSVTTEKLFF
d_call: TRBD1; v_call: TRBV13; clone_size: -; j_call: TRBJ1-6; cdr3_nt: TGTGCCAGCAGCTTAGGTGGAGGGGACAGGAGTTCACCCCTCCACTTT; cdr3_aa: CASSLGGGDRSSPLHF
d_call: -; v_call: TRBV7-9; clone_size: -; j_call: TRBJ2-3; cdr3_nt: TGTGCCAGCAGCTCGCGGGATACGCAGTATTTT; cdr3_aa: CASSSRDTQYF
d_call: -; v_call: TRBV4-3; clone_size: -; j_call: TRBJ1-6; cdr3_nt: TGCGCCAGCAGCCAAGTGGGGGTGGAGGGATCACCCCTCCACTTT; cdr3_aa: CASSQVGVEGSPLHF
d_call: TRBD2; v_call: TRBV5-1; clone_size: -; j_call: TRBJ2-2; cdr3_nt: TGCGCCAGCACCTATGGGGCTAGCGGCACCGGGGAGCTGTTTTTT; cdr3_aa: CASTYGASGTGELFF
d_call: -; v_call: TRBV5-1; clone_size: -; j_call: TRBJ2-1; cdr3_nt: TGCGCCAGCAGCTTTGCATCTCAGGGCTCCTACAATGAGCAGTTCTTC; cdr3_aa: CASSFASQGSYNEQFF
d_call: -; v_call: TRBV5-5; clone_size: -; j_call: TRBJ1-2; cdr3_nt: TGTGCCAGCAGCCGAATAGCAGGGGATCCTAACTATGGCTACACCTTC; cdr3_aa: CASSRIAGDPNYGYTF
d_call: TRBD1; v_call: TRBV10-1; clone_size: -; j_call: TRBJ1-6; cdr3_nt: TGCGCCAGCATCCCTCGATGCAGGGGGTTAGTGGATTCACCCCTCCACTTT; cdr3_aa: CASIPRCRGLVDSPLHF
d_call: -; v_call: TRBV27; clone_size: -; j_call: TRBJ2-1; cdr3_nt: TGTGCCAGCGGGCGCAATGAGCAGTTCTTC; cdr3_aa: CASGRNEQFF
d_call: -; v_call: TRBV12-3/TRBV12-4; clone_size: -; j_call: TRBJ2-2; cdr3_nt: TGTGCCAGCAGTTCCCCCAGGGCCGGGGAGCTGTTTTTT; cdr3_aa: CASSSPRAGELFF
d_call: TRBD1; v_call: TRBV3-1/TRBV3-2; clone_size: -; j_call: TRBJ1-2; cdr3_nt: TGTGCCAGCAGCTATCGGGACAGGGAGAACTATGGCTACACCTTC; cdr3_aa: CASSYRDRENYGYTF
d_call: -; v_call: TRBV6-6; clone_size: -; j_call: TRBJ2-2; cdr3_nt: TGTGCCAGCATGGGCCTCAATCCCACCGGGGAGCTGTTTTTT; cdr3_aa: CASMGLNPTGELFF
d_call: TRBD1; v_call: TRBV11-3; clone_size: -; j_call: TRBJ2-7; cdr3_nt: TGTGCCAGCAGCTTGGGACAGGGGGCCAACGAGCAGTACTTC; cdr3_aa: CASSLGQGANEQYF
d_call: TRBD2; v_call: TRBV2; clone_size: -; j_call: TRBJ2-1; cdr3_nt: TGTGCCAGCAGGGGGGGACTAGCGGGGCCCCTAAATGAGCAGTTCTTC; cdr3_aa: CASRGGLAGPLNEQFF
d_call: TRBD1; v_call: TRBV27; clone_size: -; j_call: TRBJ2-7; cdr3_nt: TGTGCCAGCAGCAGACAGGGAGTAACCTACGAGCAGTACTTC; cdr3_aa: CASSRQGVTYEQYF
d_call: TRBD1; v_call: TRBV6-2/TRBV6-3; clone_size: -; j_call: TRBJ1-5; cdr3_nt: TGTGCCAGCAGCCCCCCGACAGGGAGCAATCAGCCCCAGCATTTT; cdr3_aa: CASSPPTGSNQPQHF
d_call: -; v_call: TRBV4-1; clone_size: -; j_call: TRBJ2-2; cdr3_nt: TGCGCCAGCAGCCAAGATTATAACACCGGGGAGCTGTTTTTT; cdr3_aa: CASSQDYNTGELFF
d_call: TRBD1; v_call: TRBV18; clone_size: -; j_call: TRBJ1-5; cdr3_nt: TGTGCCAGCTCACCAAAATCGGGACAGGGTCAGCCCCAGCATTTT; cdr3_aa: CASSPKSGQGQPQHF
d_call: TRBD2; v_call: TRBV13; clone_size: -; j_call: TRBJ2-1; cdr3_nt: TGTGCCAGCAGCTTCTTGGGACTACGCTACAATGAGCAGTTCTTC; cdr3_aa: CASSFLGLRYNEQFF